This T cell receptor (beta chain) came from a study of graft-versus-host responses after intestinal transplantation. Across the study: Recipients got multivisceral, liver-intestinal, or isolated intestinal transplants. All of the recipients had induction that used anti-thymocyte globulin, then tacrolimus and steroids for around three years.

Regarding the study as a whole: HvG clone declines early post-transplant were associated with peak circulating GvH levels. Some GvH clones were seen earlier in gut or blood, suggesting intestinal origin.

In regard to this clone: Its antigen is still unknown.

The assay was immunoSEQ multiplex PCR, and TCRdb's table has in-frame clones only and misses some. Of about 57,000 clones listed, 80% to 90% are singletons. CDR3 length: 15 amino acids. Trimming took 0 bases from V and 6 from J, leaving 15 bases between them. The germline V gene has CDR1 KGHSH and CDR2 LQKENI. The J gene is TRBJ2-7, the V gene TRBV18; maybe TRBD1 (5 bases). The receptor was isolated from a human patient who received an intestinal transplant, so some T cells may come from the graft donor. The sample in question was PBMCs, obtained 26 days after transplant. This chain's CDR3 is CASSPPGAPGVEQYF. CDR3 bases: TGTGCCAGCTCACCACCAGGGGCACCGGGTGTCGAGCAGTACTTC.